This T cell receptor (beta chain) was identified in a study of cytomegalovirus exposure and HLA in healthy donors. As regards this clone: Its target is not known.

Findings and limits, study-wide: The listing of about 150 TCR beta chains classed them as cytomegalovirus-associated. First-cohort TCR clusters tended to co-occur in the roughly 120 validation repertoires, a later analysis found. Rare TCR sequences predominated, though certain public TCRs were found in many donors.

TCRdb's copy holds only in-frame clones and misses some; the assay was immunoSEQ multiplex PCR. The sample lists 150,000 to 200,000 clones, about four fifths occurring once. The donors were part of the validation cohort, which consisted of more than 90 subjects and was separate from the first cohort of 666 subjects. CDR1 is MDHEN and CDR2 is SYDVKM in the germline V gene. The CDR3 consists of 16 residues. V was cut by 5 bases and J by 0 bases, with 11 bases left in between. The TCR sequence derives from a man in his thirties or forties in good health and CMV-seropositive. Sequencing used PBMCs. The V gene is TRBV28, the J gene TRBJ2-6; D call uncertain. The chain's CDR3 is CASSPNRYSGANVLTF. CDR3 sequence (DNA): TGTGCCAGCAGTCCTAACAGATACTCTGGGGCCAACGTCCTGACTTTC.